This T cell receptor beta chain was recorded in a study of blood T cell repertoires in COVID-19. Only in-frame clones appear in the TCRdb table, and some are missing; sequencing was by immunoSEQ multiplex PCR. The data hold some 100,000 clones, with about 89% observed a single time. The CDR3 contains 18 residues. Germline assignment: CDR1 SEHNR and CDR2 FQNEAQ (reference sequence). V lost 2 bases and J lost 8; bases outside the gene matches: 15. This chain uses TRBV7-9 with TRBJ2-1, with 10 bases that match TRBD2. The specimen was peripheral blood. This TCR was recovered from a man between 50 and 59 years old with acute or convalescent COVID-19. CDR3 sequence reads: CASSLPPSGLAGEDEQFF. CDR3 DNA sequence: TGTGCCAGCAGCTTACCCCCATCTGGGCTAGCGGGAGAAGATGAGCAGTTCTTC.